This T cell receptor beta chain derives from a study of blood T cell repertoires in COVID-19. Study overall: COVID-19 samples collected from the United States, Italy and Spain covered acute and convalescent phases.

CDR1 and CDR2 from the germline V gene are SNHLY and FYNNEI. This CDR3 contains 13 residues. V was clipped by 11 bases and J by 3 bases; unmatched bases: 9. Per the original methods: Nucleated cell counts were estimated from reference gene primer amplification. Only in-frame clones appear in the TCRdb table, and some are missing; sequencing was by immunoSEQ multiplex PCR. V and J calls and clone size are given by that table; D and trimming were obtained from the DNA. The table includes over 60,000 clones, roughly 89% detected once. Input material: peripheral blood. The TCR sequence derives from an elderly man with acute or convalescent COVID-19. The chain uses TRBV2 and TRBJ1-1; TRBD1 matches at 7 bases. In DNA form, the CDR3 reads TGTGCCGATAGACGACAGGGTCACACTGAAGCTTTCTTT. It yields the protein CADRRQGHTEAFF.